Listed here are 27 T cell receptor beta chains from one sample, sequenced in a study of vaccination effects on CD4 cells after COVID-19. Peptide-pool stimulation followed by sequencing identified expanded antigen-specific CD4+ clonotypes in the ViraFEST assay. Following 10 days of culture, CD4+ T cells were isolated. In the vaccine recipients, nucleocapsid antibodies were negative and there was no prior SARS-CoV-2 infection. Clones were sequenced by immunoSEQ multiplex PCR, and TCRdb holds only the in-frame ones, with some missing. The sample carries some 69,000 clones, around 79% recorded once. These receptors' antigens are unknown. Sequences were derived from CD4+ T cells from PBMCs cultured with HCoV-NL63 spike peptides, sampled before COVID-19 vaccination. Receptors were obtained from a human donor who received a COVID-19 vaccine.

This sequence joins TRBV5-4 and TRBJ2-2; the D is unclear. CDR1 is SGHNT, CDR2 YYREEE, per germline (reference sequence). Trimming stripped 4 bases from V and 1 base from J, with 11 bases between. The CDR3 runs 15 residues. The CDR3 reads CASSPYTGNTGELFF. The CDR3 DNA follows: TGTGCCAGCAGCCCATATACTGGGAACACCGGGGAGCTGTTTTTT.

CDR3 sequence (DNA): TGCAGCGTTCGGCCCGATAACTATGGCTACACCTTC. Protein product: CSVRPDNYGYTF. The gene calls are TRBV29-1 and TRBJ1-2; unclear D gene. With 5 bases removed from V and 1 base from J, the gap between germline ends came to 8 bases. This CDR3 spans 12 amino acids. Germline V CDR1 and CDR2: SQVTM, ANQGSEA.

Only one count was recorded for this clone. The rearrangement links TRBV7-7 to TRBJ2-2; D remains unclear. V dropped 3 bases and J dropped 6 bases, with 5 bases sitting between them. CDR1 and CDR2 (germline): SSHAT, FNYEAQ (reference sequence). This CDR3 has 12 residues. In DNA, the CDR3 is TGTGCCAGCAGCTTCAGAGCCGGGGAGCTGTTTTTT. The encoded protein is CASSFRAGELFF. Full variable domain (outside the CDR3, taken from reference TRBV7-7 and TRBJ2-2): GAGVSQSPRYKVTKRGQDVTLRCDPISSHATLYWYQQALGQGPEFLTYFNYEAQPDKSGLPSDRFSAERPEGSISTLTIQRTEQRDSAMYRCASSFRAGELFFGEGSRLTVL.

CDR3 sequence reads: CASSLGGTSSGANVLTF. The CDR3 DNA is TGTGCCAGCAGCTTGGGGGGGACTTCCTCTGGGGCCAACGTCCTGACTTTC. The chain uses TRBV5-4 and TRBJ2-6; D perhaps matches TRBD2 (6 bases). The CDR3 runs 17 residues. Germline-derived CDR1 and CDR2 are SGHNT and YYREEE (reference sequence). V gave up 0 bases and J gave up 0 bases, with 10 bases separating them.

The CDR3 reads CASTWTVGGELFF. The CDR3 nucleotides read TGTGCCAGCACTTGGACAGTTGGCGGGGAGCTGTTTTTT. The chain carries TRBV12-3 or TRBV12-4 and TRBJ2-2, with D perhaps TRBD1 (6 bases). The CDR3 has 13 residues. Trimming took off 7 bases at V and 7 bases at J, with 13 bases between the two ends.

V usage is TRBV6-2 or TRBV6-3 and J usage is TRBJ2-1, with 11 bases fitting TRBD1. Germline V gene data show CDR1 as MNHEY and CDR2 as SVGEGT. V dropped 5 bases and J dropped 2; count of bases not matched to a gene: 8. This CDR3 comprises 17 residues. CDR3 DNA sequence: TGTGCCAGCAGTCCCGGGACAGGGGGTTTCACCTACAATGAGCAGTTCTTC. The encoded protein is CASSPGTGGFTYNEQFF.

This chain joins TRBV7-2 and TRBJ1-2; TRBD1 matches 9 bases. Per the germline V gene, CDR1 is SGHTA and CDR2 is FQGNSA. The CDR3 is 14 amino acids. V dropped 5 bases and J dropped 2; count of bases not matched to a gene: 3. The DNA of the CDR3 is TGTGCCAGCAGCCCCGACAGGGGGAACTATGGCTACACCTTC. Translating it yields CASSPDRGNYGYTF.

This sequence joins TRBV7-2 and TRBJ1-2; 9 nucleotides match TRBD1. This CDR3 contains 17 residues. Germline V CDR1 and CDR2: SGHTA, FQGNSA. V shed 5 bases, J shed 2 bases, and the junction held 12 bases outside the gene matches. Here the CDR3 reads CASSPHPQQGANYGYTF. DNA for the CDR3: TGTGCCAGCAGCCCACACCCCCAACAGGGGGCCAACTATGGCTACACCTTC.

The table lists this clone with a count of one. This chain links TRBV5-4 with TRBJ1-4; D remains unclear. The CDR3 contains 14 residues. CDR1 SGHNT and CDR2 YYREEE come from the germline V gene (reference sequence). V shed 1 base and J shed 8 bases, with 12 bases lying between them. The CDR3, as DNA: TGTGCCAGCAGCTTGAAGGGTATTGAGGAAAAACTGTTTTTT. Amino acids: CASSLKGIEEKLFF. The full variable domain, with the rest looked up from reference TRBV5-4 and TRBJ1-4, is ETGVTQSPTHLIKTRGQQVTLRCSSQSGHNTVSWYQQALGQGPQFIFQYYREEENGRGNFPPRFSGLQFPNYSSELNVNALELDDSALYLCASSLKGIEEKLFFGSGTQLSVL.

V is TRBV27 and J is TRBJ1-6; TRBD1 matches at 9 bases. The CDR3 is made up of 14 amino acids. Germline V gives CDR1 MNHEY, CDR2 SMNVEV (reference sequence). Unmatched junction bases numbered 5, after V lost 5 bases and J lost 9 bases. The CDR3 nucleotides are TGTGCCAGCAGTCCCACAGGGGGCACTTCACCCCTCCACTTT. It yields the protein CASSPTGGTSPLHF.

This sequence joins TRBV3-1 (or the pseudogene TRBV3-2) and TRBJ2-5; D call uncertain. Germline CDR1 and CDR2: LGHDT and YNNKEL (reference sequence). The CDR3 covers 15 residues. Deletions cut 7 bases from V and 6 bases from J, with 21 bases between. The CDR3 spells CASTTGTLGRKTQYF. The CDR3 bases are TGTGCCAGCACTACCGGAACCTTGGGTCGGAAGACCCAGTACTTC.

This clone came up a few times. CDR3 in amino acids: CAANLNSSNQPQHF. The DNA for the CDR3 is TGTGCCGCAAACCTTAATTCTAGCAATCAGCCCCAGCATTTT. The V call is TRBV21-1, the J call TRBJ1-5. TRBV21-1 is given as a pseudogene. This CDR3 has 14 amino acids.

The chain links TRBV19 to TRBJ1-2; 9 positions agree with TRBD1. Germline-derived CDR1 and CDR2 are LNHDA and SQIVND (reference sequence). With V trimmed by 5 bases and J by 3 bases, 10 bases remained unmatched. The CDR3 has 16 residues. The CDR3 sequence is CASSPPLGQGHYGYTF. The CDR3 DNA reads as TGTGCCAGTAGTCCCCCCCTGGGACAGGGCCACTATGGCTACACCTTC.

This CDR3 reads CAWSVLGVIPEAFF. The CDR3 nucleotides read TGTGCCTGGAGTGTATTGGGGGTGATCCCTGAAGCTTTCTTT. This chain uses TRBV30 with TRBJ1-1; D may be TRBD1 (5 bases). V lost 0 bases and J 6 bases, leaving 14 bases between the germline ends. The CDR3 has 14 residues. The germline gives CDR1 GTSNPN, CDR2 SVGIG (reference sequence).

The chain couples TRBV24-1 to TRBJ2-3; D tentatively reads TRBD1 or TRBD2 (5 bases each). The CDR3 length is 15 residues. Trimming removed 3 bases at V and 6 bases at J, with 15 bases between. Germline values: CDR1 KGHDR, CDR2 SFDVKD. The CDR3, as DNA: TGTGCCACCAGTGATCGGCAGGCAGGGACGGATACGCAGTATTTT. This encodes CATSDRQAGTDTQYF.

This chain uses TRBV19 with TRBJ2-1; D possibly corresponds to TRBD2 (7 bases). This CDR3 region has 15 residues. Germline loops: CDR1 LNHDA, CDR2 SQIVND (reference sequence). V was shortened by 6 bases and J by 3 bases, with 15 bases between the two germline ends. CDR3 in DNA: TGTGCCAGTAGCCCGAGCGGGACACACTACAATGAGCAGTTCTTC. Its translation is CASSPSGTHYNEQFF.

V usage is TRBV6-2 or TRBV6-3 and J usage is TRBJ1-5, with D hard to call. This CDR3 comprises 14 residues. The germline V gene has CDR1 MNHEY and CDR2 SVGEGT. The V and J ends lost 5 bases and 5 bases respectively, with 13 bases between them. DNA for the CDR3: TGTGCCAGCAGTCTCGACACCTCTTATCAGCCCCAGCATTTT. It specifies CASSLDTSYQPQHF.

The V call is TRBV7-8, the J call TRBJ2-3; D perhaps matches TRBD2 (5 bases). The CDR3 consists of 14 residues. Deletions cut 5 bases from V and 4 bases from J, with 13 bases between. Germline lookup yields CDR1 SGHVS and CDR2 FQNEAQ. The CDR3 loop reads CASSALVGADTQYF. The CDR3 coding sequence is TGTGCCAGCAGCGCCCTAGTCGGGGCAGATACGCAGTATTTT.

This chain's CDR3 is CASSLQGVEQFF. For the CDR3, the DNA is TGTGCCAGCAGTCTACAGGGGGTTGAGCAGTTCTTC. The chain carries TRBV6-5 and TRBJ2-1; 8 bases are a match to TRBD1. CDR1 MNHEY and CDR2 SVGAGI come from the germline V gene. J lost 9 bases, V lost 5 bases, and 3 bases had no gene match. CDR3 size: 12 residues.

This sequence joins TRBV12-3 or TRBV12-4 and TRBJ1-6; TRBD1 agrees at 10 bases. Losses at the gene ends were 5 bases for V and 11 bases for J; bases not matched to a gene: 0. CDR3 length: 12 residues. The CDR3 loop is CASSGQGAPLHF. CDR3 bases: TGTGCCAGCAGTGGACAGGGGGCACCCCTCCACTTT.

CDR3 in DNA: TGTGCCAGCAGTACCGGGAAATCCTCTTATGGCTACACCTTC. Translating gives CASSTGKSSYGYTF. The rearrangement links TRBV28 to TRBJ1-2; D is ambiguous. The CDR3 totals 14 residues. Germline CDR1 MDHEN, CDR2 SYDVKM. V lost 5 bases and J 5 bases, leaving 15 bases between the germline ends.

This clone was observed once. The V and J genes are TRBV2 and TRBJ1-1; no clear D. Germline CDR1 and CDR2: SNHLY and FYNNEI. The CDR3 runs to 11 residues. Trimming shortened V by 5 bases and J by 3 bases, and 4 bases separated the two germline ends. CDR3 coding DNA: TGTGCCAGCAGTTATGACACTGAAGCTTTCTTT. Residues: CASSYDTEAFF.

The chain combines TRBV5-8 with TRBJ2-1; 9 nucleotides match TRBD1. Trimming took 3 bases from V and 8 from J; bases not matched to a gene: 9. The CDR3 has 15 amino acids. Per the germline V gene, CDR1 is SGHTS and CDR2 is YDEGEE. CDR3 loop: CASSSAGTGYDEQFF. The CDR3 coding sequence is TGTGCCAGCAGCTCTGCCGGGACAGGGTACGATGAGCAGTTCTTC.

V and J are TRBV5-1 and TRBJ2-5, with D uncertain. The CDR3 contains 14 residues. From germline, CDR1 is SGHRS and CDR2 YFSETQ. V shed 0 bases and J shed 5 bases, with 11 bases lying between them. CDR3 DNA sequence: TGCGCCAGCAGCTTGGCCCAGGCCCAGGAGACCCAGTACTTC. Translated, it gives CASSLAQAQETQYF.

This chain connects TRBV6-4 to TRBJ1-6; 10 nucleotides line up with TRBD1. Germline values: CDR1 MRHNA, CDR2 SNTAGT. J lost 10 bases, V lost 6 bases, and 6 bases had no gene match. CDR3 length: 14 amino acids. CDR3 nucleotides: TGTGCCAGCAGCGAGACAGGGGGCAGATCACCCCTCCACTTT. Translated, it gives CASSETGGRSPLHF.

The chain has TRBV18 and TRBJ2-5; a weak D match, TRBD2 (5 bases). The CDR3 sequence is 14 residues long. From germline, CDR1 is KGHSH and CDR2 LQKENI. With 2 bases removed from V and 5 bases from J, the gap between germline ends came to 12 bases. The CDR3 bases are TGTGCCAGCTCACCAAGGGCCGGGGTGGAGACCCAGTACTTC. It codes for CASSPRAGVETQYF.

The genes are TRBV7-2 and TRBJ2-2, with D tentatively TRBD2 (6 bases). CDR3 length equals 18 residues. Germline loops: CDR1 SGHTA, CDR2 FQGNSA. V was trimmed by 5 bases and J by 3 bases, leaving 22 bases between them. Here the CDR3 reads CASSRRDLARAHTGELFF. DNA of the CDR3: TGTGCCAGCAGCCGGCGGGATTTAGCGCGGGCCCACACCGGGGAGCTGTTTTTT.